This TCR beta chain was identified in a study of blood T cell repertoires in COVID-19. Overall study context: Acute-phase and convalescent COVID-19 samples originated in the United States, Italy and Spain. T cells, B-cell-depleted T cells, or PBMCs provided the cDNA or gDNA that served as material.

This clone came up once. Original analysis: Counts of nucleated cells, estimated from reference gene primer amplification, were obtained. Repertoires were generated with immunoSEQ multiplex PCR, while TCRdb's copy carries only in-frame clones and drops some. The D gene and trimming were derived from the DNA, and the V and J assignments and clone size from that table. The table lists tens of thousands of clones, approximately 88% of them singletons. CDR3 length: 16 residues. Germline values: CDR1 SEHNR, CDR2 FQNEAQ (reference sequence). Trimming pared 5 bases from V and 4 bases from J, leaving 17 bases between.

Sample: peripheral blood. The V call is TRBV7-9, the J call TRBJ1-4, with D hard to call. The source is a woman aged 50 to 60 with acute or convalescent COVID-19. CDR3 region: CASSRWRAGYNEKLFF. CDR3 in DNA: TGTGCCAGCAGCCGGTGGAGGGCAGGATATAATGAAAAACTGTTTTTT.